Below, 24 T cell receptor beta chains from the same sample are listed, as sequenced in a study of control samples from healthy donors and cancer patients. Using immunoSEQ multiplex PCR, the repertoire was profiled, and TCRdb retains in-frame clones only, with some absent. The table shows about 92,000 clones, with roughly four fifths occurring only once. Sequenced: blood. The receptors come from a woman aged 55-75 years in good health.

CDR3 region: CAISDGRTSGGYTF. The CDR3 coding sequence is TGTGCCATCAGTGACGGCAGAACTTCTGGGGGCTACACCTTC. This chain joins TRBV10-3 and TRBJ1-2; D is unresolved. The CDR3 totals 14 residues. V was shortened by 3 bases and J by 8 bases, with 16 bases between the two germline ends. CDR1 ENHRY and CDR2 SYGVKD come from the germline V gene.

This chain links TRBV28 with TRBJ2-2; D unresolved. The V gene lost 7 bases and the J gene lost 1 base, with 7 bases spanning the gap. This CDR3 is 13 amino acids long. Germline CDR1 and CDR2: MDHEN and SYDVKM. The CDR3 bases are TGTGCCAGCACACTACTGAACACCGGGGAGCTGTTTTTT. Protein product: CASTLLNTGELFF.

This clone was observed once. The chain is built from TRBV9 and TRBJ1-4, with a possible D match to TRBD1 (5 bases). Germline V gene sequence: CDR1 SGDLS, CDR2 YYNGEE. This CDR3 spans 15 amino acids. Trimming stripped 3 bases from V and 5 bases from J, with 14 bases between. The DNA for the CDR3 is TGTGCCAGCAGCGCGACCGAGGAGGGGAATGAAAAACTGTTTTTT. It codes for CASSATEEGNEKLFF.

This chain uses TRBV2 with TRBJ2-1; D gene uncertain. V lost 6 bases and J 7 bases, leaving 16 bases between the germline ends. The V gene's germline CDR1 is SNHLY and CDR2 FYNNEI. CDR3 length: 14 residues. CDR3 loop: CASRNSAFDNEQFF. Here the CDR3 DNA reads TGTGCCAGCAGGAACTCGGCTTTCGATAATGAGCAGTTCTTC.

This chain connects TRBV5-1 to TRBJ2-5; unclear D gene. The V gene lost 0 bases and the J gene lost 6 bases, with 6 bases spanning the gap. The CDR3 runs to 12 residues. The germline CDR1 and CDR2 sequences are SGHRS and YFSETQ. As DNA, the CDR3 is TGCGCCAGCAGCTTGGATTTACAGACCCAGTACTTC. Translated, it gives CASSLDLQTQYF.

The chain has TRBV2 and TRBJ1-6, with 7 bases identical to TRBD1. The germline gives CDR1 SNHLY, CDR2 FYNNEI. This CDR3 contains 15 residues. V trimming: 0 bases; J trimming: 7 bases; junction bases outside the gene matches: 3. Here the CDR3 DNA reads TGTGCCAGCAGTGAAGCGACAGGGAGAAATTCACCCCTCCACTTT. Amino acid sequence: CASSEATGRNSPLHF.

This clone occurred a few times. V is TRBV5-6 and J is TRBJ1-1; a weak D match, TRBD1 (5 bases). CDR3 length: 14 residues. V shed 5 bases and J shed 1 base, with 12 bases lying between them. The germline V gene encodes CDR1 SGHDT and CDR2 YYEEEE. The CDR3 loop is CASSRYGGNTEAFF. CDR3 sequence (DNA): TGTGCCAGCAGTCGATACGGGGGGAACACTGAAGCTTTCTTT. The full variable domain, rest sourced from reference TRBV5-6 and TRBJ1-1, is DAGVTQSPTHLIKTRGQQVTLRCSPKSGHDTVSWYQQALGQGPQFIFQYYEEEERQRGNFPDRFSGHQFPNYSSELNVNALLLGDSALYLCASSRYGGNTEAFFGQGTRLTVV.

The V and J genes are TRBV11-2 and TRBJ1-4, with D uncertain. CDR3 size: 13 residues. Trimming took off 5 bases at V and 4 bases at J, with 8 bases between the two ends. Germline CDR1 is SGHAT and CDR2 is FQNNGV. The DNA of the CDR3 is TGTGCCAGCAGCCCTCAGAGTAATGAAAAACTGTTTTTT. Encoded protein: CASSPQSNEKLFF. The variable domain in full, with the rest retrieved from reference TRBV11-2 and TRBJ1-4, is EAGVAQSPRYKIIEKRQSVAFWCNPISGHATLYWYQQILGQGPKLLIQFQNNGVVDDSQLPKDRFSAERLKGVDSTLKIQPAKLEDSAVYLCASSPQSNEKLFFGSGTQLSVL.

The chain carries TRBV29-1 and TRBJ2-7; TRBD1 is a possible D gene (6 bases). The V gene lost 6 bases and the J gene lost 3 bases, with 27 bases spanning the gap. The CDR3 is made up of 17 amino acids. Looked up from germline, CDR1 is SQVTM and CDR2 is ANQGSEA. This chain's CDR3 is CSVTKLKRGHNFYEQYF. CDR3 nucleotides: TGCAGCGTCACAAAATTAAAGAGGGGACATAATTTCTACGAGCAGTACTTC.

The rearrangement joins TRBV5-1 to TRBJ2-3; 9 bases map to TRBD2. The junction had 11 bases not matched to a gene; V was cut back by 3 bases and J by 6 bases. Germline loops: CDR1 SGHRS, CDR2 YFSETQ. This CDR3 spans 16 amino acids. In nucleotides, the CDR3 is TGCGCCAGCAGCTCGACGATGATAGCGGGGGACGATACGCAGTATTTT. Translated, it gives CASSSTMIAGDDTQYF. The full variable domain, completed using reference TRBV5-1 and TRBJ2-3, is KAGVTQTPRYLIKTRGQQVTLSCSPISGHRSVSWYQQTPGQGLQFLFEYFSETQRNKGNFPGRFSGRQFSNSRSEMNVSTLELGDSALYLCASSSTMIAGDDTQYFGPGTRLTVL.

This chain uses TRBV4-2 with TRBJ2-2; D is ambiguous. The V end was cut by 3 bases, the J end by 0 bases, with 2 bases between. The CDR3 has 13 amino acids. The V gene's germline CDR1 is LGHNA and CDR2 YNFKEQ. The CDR3 loop is CASSHANTGELFF. CDR3 in DNA: TGTGCCAGCAGCCACGCGAACACCGGGGAGCTGTTTTTT.

V is TRBV19 and J is TRBJ1-1; TRBD1 agrees at 8 bases. This CDR3 contains 14 residues. With 8 bases clipped from V and 5 bases from J, the junction kept 10 bases outside the gene matches. The germline CDR1 and CDR2 sequences are LNHDA and SQIVND (reference sequence). The CDR3 DNA is TGTGCCAGTCTAGGACAGGGAGGAGGAACTGAAGCTTTCTTT. Its protein product is CASLGQGGGTEAFF.

V gene TRBV13 combines with J gene TRBJ2-1, with D perhaps being TRBD1 or TRBD2 (5 bases each). V was trimmed by 1 base and J by 8 bases, leaving 18 bases between them. Germline V lookup: CDR1 PRHDT, CDR2 FYEKMQ (reference sequence). CDR3 length equals 16 residues. CDR3 loop: CASSLDPSRRGDEQFF. In nucleotides, the CDR3 is TGTGCCAGCAGCTTAGACCCCTCCAGGAGAGGGGATGAGCAGTTCTTC.

As concerns this clone: Mismatch with germline at one junction end may stem from a read error. This same CDR3 is encoded by further DNA sequences in the sample. The rearrangement uses TRBV4-2 and TRBJ2-1; tentative D call: TRBD2 (7 bases). Germline loops: CDR1 LGHNA, CDR2 YNFKEQ. CDR3 size: 17 residues. The CDR3: CASSTRGGGTTYNEQFF. The CDR3 DNA reads as TGTGCCAGCAGCACCAGAGGGGGGGGGACTACATACAATGAACAGTTCTTC.

This chain joins TRBV5-1 and TRBJ2-3, with 9 nucleotides matching TRBD2. Looked up from germline, CDR1 is SGHRS and CDR2 is YFSETQ. V lost 0 bases and J lost 0; bases outside the gene matches: 5. CDR3 length equals 17 residues. The CDR3 DNA reads as TGCGCCAGCAGCTTGGGGGGACTAGCTAGAAGCACAGATACGCAGTATTTT. This translates into CASSLGGLARSTDTQYF.

The rearrangement links TRBV6-2 or TRBV6-3 to TRBJ1-2, with a weak D call TRBD1 (5 bases). This CDR3 spans 15 amino acids. The V gene's germline CDR1 is MNHEY and CDR2 SVGEGT. V dropped 2 bases and J dropped 4 bases, with 14 bases sitting between them. The CDR3 region has the DNA TGTGCCAGCAGTTACGCCCAGGGTCCGCCCTATGGCTACACCTTC. Its protein product is CASSYAQGPPYGYTF.

V usage is TRBV2 and J usage is TRBJ1-6; D unresolved. V was trimmed by 0 bases and J by 15 bases, leaving 12 bases between them. The germline CDR1 and CDR2 sequences are SNHLY and FYNNEI. The CDR3 extends over 13 amino acids. The CDR3 loop is CASSEAGPALLHF. The DNA of the CDR3 is TGTGCCAGCAGTGAAGCAGGACCGGCCCTCCTCCACTTT.

The V gene is TRBV4-1, the J gene TRBJ1-2, with D unclear. The CDR3 is 13 residues long. V was shortened by 0 bases and J by 4 bases, with 6 bases between the two germline ends. The germline V gene has CDR1 MGHRA and CDR2 YSYEKL. CDR3 bases: TGCGCCAGCAGCCAAGATAGGGCCTATGGCTACACCTTC. Its protein is CASSQDRAYGYTF.

This clone was counted a single time. The chain employs TRBV7-9 and TRBJ1-1, with a tentative D call TRBD1 (6 bases). V lost 1 base and J 4 bases, leaving 13 bases between the germline ends. The CDR3 is 15 amino acids. CDR1 SEHNR and CDR2 FQNEAQ come from the germline V gene (reference sequence). The CDR3 nucleotides read TGTGCCAGCAGCTTAGGCCCGGGAGGGGGCACTGAAGCTTTCTTT. Its translation is CASSLGPGGGTEAFF.

The rearrangement links TRBV3-1 (or the pseudogene TRBV3-2) to TRBJ2-1, with D perhaps matching TRBD1 or TRBD2 (5 bases each). V gave up 0 bases and J gave up 2 bases, with 8 bases separating them. The CDR3 length is 15 residues. Germline V gene data show CDR1 as LGHDT and CDR2 as YNNKEL (reference sequence). This chain's CDR3 is CASSQDGTAYNEQFF. CDR3 DNA: TGTGCCAGCAGCCAAGATGGGACCGCCTACAATGAGCAGTTCTTC.

CDR3 residues: CASSWPGHPKNIQYF. Here the CDR3 DNA reads TGTGCCAGCAGTTGGCCAGGGCACCCCAAAAACATTCAGTACTTC. The gene calls are TRBV27 and TRBJ2-4; possibly TRBD1 for D (5 bases). CDR1 is MNHEY, CDR2 SMNVEV, per germline (reference sequence). The ends were cut back, 4 bases at V and 2 bases at J, with 12 bases in the middle. The CDR3 spans 15 residues.

The chain employs TRBV7-2 and TRBJ2-5; D tentatively fits TRBD1 or TRBD2 (5 bases each). The CDR3 sequence is 15 residues long. The germline V and J ends were trimmed by 5 bases and 2 bases, with 15 bases remaining between them. The germline gives CDR1 SGHTA, CDR2 FQGNSA. CDR3 amino acids: CASSARGSLQETQYF. CDR3 nucleotide sequence: TGTGCCAGCAGCGCCCGGGGCAGCTTACAAGAGACCCAGTACTTC.

The chain links TRBV5-1 to TRBJ1-2, with D tentatively TRBD1 (5 bases). Germline assignment: CDR1 SGHRS and CDR2 YFSETQ. Trimming stripped 0 bases from V and 5 bases from J, with 11 bases between. The CDR3 extends over 14 amino acids. The CDR3 nucleotides are TGCGCCAGCAGCTTGGACCCAGGGAGGTATGGCTACACCTTC. It codes for CASSLDPGRYGYTF.

J is TRBJ1-1 and V is TRBV28; no clear D gene. From germline, CDR1 is MDHEN and CDR2 SYDVKM. Trimming removed 4 bases from V and 0 bases from J, with 15 bases in between. This CDR3 region has 16 residues. CDR3 residues: CASSSHPRVMNTEAFF. As DNA, the CDR3 is TGTGCCAGCAGTTCCCATCCCAGAGTCATGAACACTGAAGCTTTCTTT.